The 11 T cell receptor beta chains below were found in one sample sequenced in a study of blood T cell repertoires in COVID-19. Here immunoSEQ multiplex PCR was the method, and the copy in TCRdb shows in-frame clones only, minus some. The top ten hold roughly 1.2% of the sample, which has roughly 330,000 clones, approximately 82% seen once. Specimen: peripheral blood. These receptor sequences come from a woman between 45 and 60 years old with acute or convalescent COVID-19.

The table lists this clone with many counts. V is TRBV6-2 or TRBV6-3 and J is TRBJ1-3; 9 bases align to TRBD1. This CDR3 is built from 17 residues. The germline V gene encodes CDR1 MNHEY and CDR2 SVGEGT. Losses at the gene ends were 6 bases for V and 2 bases for J; bases not matched to a gene: 11. CDR3 sequence reads: CASSSQGTGRPGNTIYF. CDR3 nucleotide sequence: TGTGCCAGCAGCTCCCAGGGGACAGGGAGGCCTGGAAACACCATATATTTT.

The V gene is TRBV6-5, the J gene TRBJ1-2, with 10 positions matching TRBD1. V was clipped by 4 bases and J by 2 bases; unmatched bases: 1. Germline V lookup: CDR1 MNHEY, CDR2 SVGAGI. This CDR3 is 14 amino acids long. The CDR3 reads CASSWDRGNYGYTF. The CDR3 DNA follows: TGTGCCAGCAGTTGGGACAGGGGAAACTATGGCTACACCTTC.

V usage is TRBV6-2 or TRBV6-3 and J usage is TRBJ1-5; unclear D gene. Trimming pared 3 bases from V and 4 bases from J, leaving 10 bases between. CDR1 MNHEY and CDR2 SVGEGT come from the germline V gene. The CDR3 extends over 14 amino acids. CDR3 DNA sequence: TGTGCCAGCAGTTATAGAGTTCGGAATCAGCCCCAGCATTTT. It codes for CASSYRVRNQPQHF.

This clone was detected only a few times. This sequence joins TRBV29-1 and TRBJ1-2; 7 bases fit TRBD1. Unmatched junction bases numbered 10, after V lost 6 bases and J lost 6 bases. Germline assignment: CDR1 SQVTM and CDR2 ANQGSEA. The CDR3 totals 13 residues. The CDR3 DNA is TGCAGCGTCCTCCCCGGACAGGCGGATGGCTACACCTTC. This codes for CSVLPGQADGYTF. Full variable domain (missing parts from reference TRBV29-1 and TRBJ1-2): SAVISQKPSRDICQRGTSLTIQCQVDSQVTMMFWYRQQPGQSLTLIATANQGSEATYESGFVIDKFPISRPNLTFSTLTVSNMSPEDSSIYLCSVLPGQADGYTFGSGTRLTVV.

The chain has TRBV7-9 and TRBJ2-7; D may be TRBD1 (6 bases). The V gene's germline CDR1 is SEHNR and CDR2 FQNEAQ (reference sequence). V dropped 3 bases and J dropped 3 bases, with 18 bases sitting between them. The CDR3 is 16 amino acids. This CDR3 is CASSLATGGMNYEQYF. The DNA for the CDR3 is TGTGCCAGCAGCTTGGCGACAGGAGGAATGAACTACGAGCAGTACTTC. The full variable domain, its missing parts supplied by reference TRBV7-9 and TRBJ2-7, is DTGVSQNPRHKITKRGQNVTFRCDPISEHNRLYWYRQTLGQGPEFLTYFQNEAQLEKSRLLSDRFSAERPKGSFSTLEIQRTEQGDSAMYLCASSLATGGMNYEQYFGPGTRLTVT.

Remarks on this clone: This same CDR3 is encoded by further DNA sequences in the sample. This chain joins TRBV6-5 and TRBJ1-3; D is possibly TRBD1 (6 bases). Germline values: CDR1 MNHEY, CDR2 SVGAGI. CDR3 size: 13 residues. Trimming left V 4 bases short and J 4 bases short, with 8 bases between. The CDR3 spells CASSLDSGNTIYF. In DNA form, the CDR3 reads TGTGCCAGCAGTTTGGACAGCGGAAACACCATATATTTT.

This sequence joins TRBV27 and TRBJ1-5; D possibly corresponds to TRBD1 (5 bases). This CDR3 comprises 14 residues. Trimming cost V 8 bases and J 2 bases, with 13 bases left between them. Germline V gene lookup returns CDR1 MNHEY and CDR2 SMNVEV (reference sequence). CDR3 in amino acids: CASGTWRGNQPQHF. For the CDR3, the DNA is TGTGCCAGCGGGACGTGGAGGGGCAATCAGCCCCAGCATTTT.

The chain uses TRBV19 and TRBJ2-1, with TRBD2 matching 9 bases. The trim removed 1 base at V and 9 bases at J, leaving 7 bases unmatched. Germline assignment: CDR1 LNHDA and CDR2 SQIVND (reference sequence). The CDR3 runs to 15 residues. The CDR3 coding sequence is TGTGCCAGTAGTATAGCGAGCGGGAGGCCTGTTGAGCAGTTCTTC. Amino acid sequence: CASSIASGRPVEQFF.

This clone occurred a few times. V usage is TRBV18 and J usage is TRBJ2-1; the match to TRBD2 covers 11 bases. This CDR3 has 16 residues. Trimming cost V 6 bases and J 5 bases; bases outside gene matches: 9. In germline, CDR1 is KGHSH, CDR2 LQKENI. The CDR3 DNA reads TGTGCCAGCTCCTCCTTAGCGGGAGGGCCGGACAATGAGCAGTTCTTC. Translating it yields CASSSLAGGPDNEQFF.

This clone was picked up one time. CDR3 amino acids: CASGLVGVNTEAFF. As DNA, the CDR3 is TGTGCTAGTGGTTTGGTAGGGGTGAACACTGAAGCTTTCTTT. The rearrangement uses TRBV12-5 and TRBJ1-1, with a possible D match to TRBD1 (5 bases). CDR1 and CDR2 from the germline V gene are LGHNT and FRNRAP. Trimming took off 0 bases at V and 0 bases at J, with 5 bases between the two ends. The CDR3 has 14 amino acids.

This clone has a single count. The chain employs TRBV11-3 and TRBJ2-3; possibly TRBD1 for D (6 bases). Trimming left V 1 base short and J 3 bases short, with 8 bases between. Per the germline V gene, CDR1 is SGHNT and CDR2 is YENEEA. The CDR3 is 14 amino acids. The CDR3 region is CASSLVGGTDTQYF. CDR3 nucleotide sequence: TGTGCCAGCAGCTTAGTAGGGGGTACAGATACGCAGTATTTT.